These T cell receptor beta chains were read from a single sample in a study of blood T cell repertoires in COVID-19. Here immunoSEQ multiplex PCR was the method, and the copy in TCRdb shows in-frame clones only, minus some. In the table there are 250,000 to 300,000 clones, about nine tenths of which are singletons. The material sequenced was peripheral blood. Receptor source: a woman aged 25-40 years with COVID-19, enrolled during active disease. The CDR3 runs from the conserved cysteine through the conserved F or W. Each record gives: clone size, J gene, V gene, D gene, CDR3 DNA, CDR3 protein. The D gene is left open where the match is weak. Only some rows state a clone size, as once, few, many or a class for expanded clones.

-,TRBJ2-3,TRBV5-1,TRBD1,TGCGCCAGCAGCGTCGGACAGGGCAGCACAGATACGCAGTATTTT,CASSVGQGSTDTQYF
-,TRBJ2-6,TRBV7-3,-,TGTGCCAGCAGCCCTAGGACAGACCCCTACTCTGGGGCCAACGTCCTGACTTTC,CASSPRTDPYSGANVLTF
-,TRBJ1-5,TRBV11-2,-,TGTGCCAGCAGCTTAGGACCAGGGTCAAGTCAGCCCCAGCATTTT,CASSLGPGSSQPQHF
-,TRBJ2-7,TRBV5-1,TRBD2,TGCGCCAGCAGCGTTAGCGGGAGGCCCCCCTACGAGCAGTACTTC,CASSVSGRPPYEQYF
-,TRBJ1-3,TRBV13,-,TGTGCCAGCAGCTTTCGACCCTCGGGAGGAAACACCATATATTTT,CASSFRPSGGNTIYF
once,TRBJ1-2,TRBV27,-,TGTGCCAGCAGCTTATCACAGGTTTCTGGCTACACCTTC,CASSLSQVSGYTF
-,TRBJ2-1,TRBV5-1,TRBD2,TGCGCCAGCAGCTTGGAAGGGCTAGCGGGAAGTGGCAATGAGCAGTTCTTC,CASSLEGLAGSGNEQFF
-,TRBJ2-2,TRBV7-7,-,TGTGCTAGCAGCTTAGCTTTGGAGGCCGGGGAGCTGTTTTTT,CASSLALEAGELFF
-,TRBJ1-6,TRBV30,-,TGTGCCTGGAGTGTAAAAACAGGTTTTAATTCACCCCTCCACTTT,CAWSVKTGFNSPLHF
-,TRBJ2-7,TRBV7-2,TRBD2,TGTGCCAGCAGCTTAGCTAGCGGGAGGGCCAACGAGCAGTACTTC,CASSLASGRANEQYF
-,TRBJ2-1,TRBV5-4,TRBD2,TGTGCCAGCAGCCCCGGGACTAGCGGATTTTACAATGAGCAGTTCTTC,CASSPGTSGFYNEQFF
-,TRBJ2-1,TRBV5-1,TRBD2,TGCGCCAGCAGCTTGTCGCCGGGACTAGCGCAGAGCTCCTACAATGAGCAGTTCTTC,CASSLSPGLAQSSYNEQFF
-,TRBJ2-7,TRBV24-1,-,TGTGCCACCAGTGATCCCCAAGCGGACAGACCCTACGAGCAGTACTTC,CATSDPQADRPYEQYF
-,TRBJ1-6,TRBV27,TRBD1,TGTGCCTCAGGGGACAGCTCCTATAATTCACCCCTCCACTTT,CASGDSSYNSPLHF
few,TRBJ1-4,TRBV2,-,TGTGCCATTGGGGGGATTAATAATGAAAAACTGTTTTTT,CAIGGINNEKLFF
-,TRBJ2-5,TRBV2,-,TGTGCCAGCAGGCCTGAACCTGTTCGGGAGACCCAGTACTTC,CASRPEPVRETQYF
-,TRBJ1-2,TRBV6-5,-,TGTGCCAGCAGTTACTCGATGGGGGGGTATGGCTACACCTTC,CASSYSMGGYGYTF
once,TRBJ1-2,TRBV7-6,TRBD1,TGTGCCAGCAGCCCACCGACAGGGTTCTATGGCTACACCTTC,CASSPPTGFYGYTF
-,TRBJ2-7,TRBV5-5,-,TGTGCCAGCAGCACCGGACAGACCTACGAGCAGTACTTC,CASSTGQTYEQYF
-,TRBJ2-3,TRBV18,-,TGTGCCAGCTCACCAAGGAAGGAGAGCACAGATACGCAGTATTTT,CASSPRKESTDTQYF
-,TRBJ1-1,TRBV28,-,TGTGCCAGCAATTCCCCGGGAAGAGGGAACACTGAAGCTTTCTTT,CASNSPGRGNTEAFF
once,TRBJ1-4,TRBV18,-,TGTGCCAGCTCACCCCTAAGTCGTCGCCATGAAAAACTGTTTTTT,CASSPLSRRHEKLFF
-,TRBJ1-1,TRBV24-1,-,TGTGCCACCAGCGACCAGGGTGAAGCTTTCTTC,CATSDQGEAFF
-,TRBJ1-2,TRBV2,TRBD1,TGTGCCAGCAGAGCAGGGGGCGGCTATGGCTACACCTTC,CASRAGGGYGYTF
-,TRBJ2-7,TRBV7-3,TRBD2,TGTGCCAGCAGCCCCACCCCCGGGACTACTCCGTTTGGGCAGTACTTC,CASSPTPGTTPFGQYF
-,TRBJ2-1,TRBV6-6,TRBD2,TGTGCCAGCACACTTAGCGGGAGTCCTTACAATGAGCAGTTCTTC,CASTLSGSPYNEQFF
-,TRBJ2-1,TRBV19,TRBD2,TGTGCCAGTAGTATCCTAGCGGGAGGGTCCAATGAGCAGTTCTTC,CASSILAGGSNEQFF
-,TRBJ1-2,TRBV6-5,TRBD1,TGTGCCAGCAGTCCGAGGACAGGGGGATTTGGCTACACCTTC,CASSPRTGGFGYTF
-,TRBJ1-6,TRBV5-6,TRBD1,TGTGCCAGCAGCTTGTGGGACAGGGGGTATAATTCACCCCTCCACTTT,CASSLWDRGYNSPLHF
-,TRBJ2-1,TRBV18,-,TGTGCCAGCTCACCACTCGCGGGGGCGTCGGGGAATGAGCAGTTCTTC,CASSPLAGASGNEQFF
-,TRBJ1-5,TRBV9,-,TGTGCCAGCAGCGTAGCCGGGGATCAGCCCCAGCATTTT,CASSVAGDQPQHF
-,TRBJ1-4,TRBV6-6,-,TGTGCCAGCCCCAGAGGGCTAAACCGGGAAAAACTGTTTTTT,CASPRGLNREKLFF
-,TRBJ2-3,TRBV7-3,-,TGTGCCAGCAGCTTGGGGCGAACCACAGATACGCAGTATTTT,CASSLGRTTDTQYF
-,TRBJ2-1,TRBV11-2,-,TGTGCCAGCAGCTTAGCTTTCCGGACGGGAGACAATGAGCAGTTCTTC,CASSLAFRTGDNEQFF
-,TRBJ1-2,TRBV6-5,TRBD1,TGTGCCAGCAGCACAGGGGAGAGAGGCTACACCTTC,CASSTGERGYTF
-,TRBJ2-7,TRBV7-9,-,TGTGCCAGCAGGACCGAGGGGGAGGGAGGCGAGCAGTACTTC,CASRTEGEGGEQYF
-,TRBJ2-3,TRBV10-2,-,TGCGCCAGCAGTGCCCAGACGGGAACAACTAGCACAGATACGCAGTATTTT,CASSAQTGTTSTDTQYF
-,TRBJ2-3,TRBV7-6,TRBD2,TGTGCCAGCAGCCCTAAGGGCGGGAGGGTCACAGATACGCAGTATTTT,CASSPKGGRVTDTQYF
once,TRBJ2-2,TRBV19,TRBD2,TGTGCCAGTAGTAAGGGACTAGCGGGAGCCTTCGGGGAGCTGTTTTTT,CASSKGLAGAFGELFF
-,TRBJ2-7,TRBV10-1,-,TGCGCCAGCAGCCGGGACTTCTACGAGCAGTACTTC,CASSRDFYEQYF